The 9 T cell receptor beta chains reported below all come from one sample, sequenced in a study of cytomegalovirus exposure and HLA in healthy donors. The PCR used 60 Vbeta and 13 Jbeta primers. Method: immunoSEQ multiplex PCR; TCRdb's copy keeps in-frame clones and lacks some. Of fewer than 200,000 clones detected, 80% to 90% appear once; the ten largest clones hold 0.7% to 0.95%. The material sequenced was PBMCs. The receptors stem from a woman younger than 35 in good health and CMV-seronegative.

This clone was recorded only once. The chain uses TRBV6-1 and TRBJ1-1, with 10 bases that match TRBD1. Germline CDR1 MNHNS, CDR2 SASEGT. This CDR3 region has 16 residues. The junction had 7 bases not matched to a gene; V was cut back by 4 bases and J by 2 bases. The CDR3 spells CASSAKGQGFNTEAFF. The CDR3 coding sequence is TGTGCCAGCAGTGCCAAGGGACAGGGGTTTAACACTGAAGCTTTCTTT.

As to this clone: Within the sample, other DNA sequences also encode this same CDR3. The chain combines TRBV28 with TRBJ2-3, with D unclear. Trimming shortened V by 4 bases and J by 5 bases, and 7 bases separated the two germline ends. The germline V gene has CDR1 MDHEN and CDR2 SYDVKM. The CDR3 has 12 amino acids. CDR3 coding DNA: TGTGCCAGCAGTTCCCCGCGAGATACGCAGTATTTT. The encoded protein is CASSSPRDTQYF.

This clone was seen a single time. V gene TRBV30 combines with J gene TRBJ2-2; a possible D gene is TRBD2 (5 bases). V lost 4 bases, J lost 5 bases, and 14 bases lay in between. The germline gives CDR1 GTSNPN, CDR2 SVGIG (reference sequence). The CDR3 spans 14 residues. The DNA of the CDR3 is TGTGCCTGGAAGCCCGGGGTTGAGACCGGGGAGCTGTTTTTT. Translating gives CAWKPGVETGELFF.

V usage is TRBV11-3 and J usage is TRBJ2-1, with 9 bases lining up with TRBD2. The CDR3 is 16 amino acids. The V and J ends lost 6 bases and 7 bases, in that order; junction bases with no gene match: 13. CDR1 is SGHNT, CDR2 YENEEA, per germline. CDR3 DNA: TGTGCCAGCAGTCACGTAGCGGGAGATAGTAGGAATGAGCAGTTCTTC. It encodes CASSHVAGDSRNEQFF.

In its sample, this clone was seen once. This chain uses TRBV10-1 with TRBJ1-1, with 9 bases lining up with TRBD1. The CDR3 is 18 amino acids. V gave up 2 bases and J gave up 5 bases; unmatched junction bases: 15. CDR1 is WNHNN and CDR2 is SYGVQD in the germline V gene (reference sequence). This CDR3 is CASSEKPPGGTGKTEAFF. The CDR3 DNA is TGCGCCAGCAGTGAGAAACCCCCGGGTGGGACAGGGAAAACTGAAGCTTTCTTT.

V gene TRBV28 combines with J gene TRBJ2-3, with D possibly matching TRBD1 (6 bases). The germline V and J ends were trimmed by 5 bases and 5 bases, with 20 bases remaining between them. The germline V gene encodes CDR1 MDHEN and CDR2 SYDVKM. There are 16 residues in the CDR3. Written as DNA, the CDR3 is TGTGCCAGCAGTATGCCCTTTGGGGGCGGAAAAGATACGCAGTATTTT. It codes for CASSMPFGGGKDTQYF.

CDR3 residues: CATSRVTVNTEAFF. The CDR3 DNA reads TGTGCCACCAGCAGAGTAACAGTGAACACTGAAGCTTTCTTT. The chain combines TRBV15 with TRBJ1-1; the D is unclear. The germline CDR1 and CDR2 sequences are LNHNV and YYDKDF (reference sequence). Between the trimmed V and J ends, which lost 1 base and 0 bases, there was a span of 6 bases. This CDR3 is built from 14 residues.

The chain combines TRBV9 with TRBJ2-5; D is unclear. CDR1 and CDR2 (germline): SGDLS, YYNGEE. CDR3 length: 14 amino acids. V lost 0 bases to trimming and J lost 0 bases, with 6 bases between them. The CDR3 is CASSVATDQETQYF. DNA of the CDR3: TGTGCCAGCAGCGTAGCTACAGACCAAGAGACCCAGTACTTC.

This clone was recorded a few times. The chain is built from TRBV27 and TRBJ1-1; perhaps TRBD1 as D (5 bases). The ends were cut back, 2 bases at V and 0 bases at J, with 16 bases in the middle. Germline V gives CDR1 MNHEY, CDR2 SMNVEV (reference sequence). This CDR3 spans 17 amino acids. The CDR3 loop is CASSLRFIGQLNTEAFF. The CDR3 DNA reads TGTGCCAGCAGTTTACGGTTTATCGGACAACTGAACACTGAAGCTTTCTTT.